The rows below give T cell receptor beta chains drawn from one sample of a study of T cell responses to AZD1222 COVID-19 vaccine. Libraries were prepared by immunoSEQ multiplex PCR; TCRdb keeps only in-frame clonotypes and omits some of them. The table includes over 85,000 clones, 94% detected once. Material: peripheral blood, obtained 28 days after the second AZD1222 dose. These receptors were obtained from an adult who received the AZD1222 COVID-19 vaccine. CDR3s include the opening cysteine and the closing phenylalanine or tryptophan. D genes are given only for firm matches. Part of the rows lack a size; the others show once, few, many or a class for expanded clones.

V gene	D gene	clone size	J gene	CDR3 DNA	CDR3 protein
TRBV4-1	TRBD2	.	TRBJ2-3	TGCGCCAGCAGCGTAGGACTAGCGGGAGTTGCAGGGCGTCCGTATTTT	CASSVGLAGVAGRPYF
TRBV10-2	.	.	TRBJ1-3	TGCGCCAGCCGGGCCTCTGGAAACACCATATATTTT	CASRASGNTIYF
TRBV3-1/TRBV3-2	.	.	TRBJ2-1	TGTGCCAGCTCGGTGGAGTGGTCCTACAATGAGCAGTTCTTC	CASSVEWSYNEQFF
TRBV29-1	.	.	TRBJ1-2	TGCAGCGTTGAATTTCTTGGGGTCGATGGCGGGTTAGCTAACTATGGCTACACCTTC	CSVEFLGVDGGLANYGYTF
TRBV11-2	.	.	TRBJ1-1	TGTGCCAGCAGCTTAGAATGGGCTGGAGAAGCTTTCTTT	CASSLEWAGEAFF
TRBV6-1	.	.	TRBJ1-3	TGTGCCAGCAGTGAAACAAGCTTCTCTGGAAACACCATATATTTT	CASSETSFSGNTIYF
TRBV15	TRBD2	.	TRBJ2-1	TGTGCCACCAGCTCCCCGGGACTAGCGAACTACAATGAGCAGTTCTTC	CATSSPGLANYNEQFF
TRBV7-2	.	few	TRBJ1-1	TGTGCCAGCAAAATGGGAAGCGGCACTGAAGCTTTCTTT	CASKMGSGTEAFF
TRBV20-1	.	.	TRBJ1-1	TGCAGTGCTAGTATACAGGGGAACACTGAAGCTTTCTTT	CSASIQGNTEAFF
TRBV7-6	.	.	TRBJ2-6	TGTGCCAGCAGCTTATTTAGACAGAGGGGCGTCCCGAGCTCTGGGGCCAACGTCCTGACTTTC	CASSLFRQRGVPSSGANVLTF
TRBV6-6	.	.	TRBJ2-7	TGTGCCAGCAGTTACTCGAATACGGGAGAGTTCGAGCAGTACTTC	CASSYSNTGEFEQYF
TRBV5-5	TRBD1	.	TRBJ1-6	TGTGCCAGCAGCTTGGACAGGGGGAGCTCCTATAATTCACCCCTCCACTTT	CASSLDRGSSYNSPLHF
TRBV29-1	.	.	TRBJ1-5	TGCAGCGCTGGGGGTCGCGGGACGGACCAGCATTTT	CSAGGRGTDQHF
TRBV27	TRBD1	.	TRBJ2-2	TGTGCCAGCAGTTGGACAGGCACCGGGGAGCTGTTTTTT	CASSWTGTGELFF
TRBV5-1	.	.	TRBJ2-1	TGCGCCAGCAGCTTGGGCCCTTCGGGAGCGGCCAATGAGCAGTTCTTC	CASSLGPSGAANEQFF
TRBV4-1	TRBD1	.	TRBJ1-2	TGCGCCAGCAGCCAAGACCAACTTACAGGGGGAAAGGACGATGGCTACACCTTC	CASSQDQLTGGKDDGYTF
TRBV6-5	.	.	TRBJ1-2	TGTGCCGGACGCTTCGACGAAGGCTACACCTTC	CAGRFDEGYTF
TRBV29-1	.	.	TRBJ1-2	TGCAGCGGAACCCTGGGAGACGGCTGGGGCTACACCTTC	CSGTLGDGWGYTF
TRBV6-5	.	once	TRBJ1-2	TGTGCCAGCAGTTACCCCGGGGGGGGCTACACCTTC	CASSYPGGGYTF
TRBV18	.	.	TRBJ2-7	TGTGCCAGCTCACCCCAGGACTCCTCCTCCGAGCAGTACTTC	CASSPQDSSSEQYF
TRBV4-1	TRBD1	.	TRBJ1-1	TGCGCCAGCAGCCAAGGCCGCTGGACAGGGGCCCCTGAAGCTTTCTTT	CASSQGRWTGAPEAFF
TRBV7-6	TRBD2	.	TRBJ2-2	TGTGCCAGCAGCTTGACACTAGCGTCCACCGGGGAGCTGTTTTTT	CASSLTLASTGELFF
TRBV6-5	.	.	TRBJ1-2	TGTGCCAGCAGCCTAGATATTAACTATGGCTACACCTTC	CASSLDINYGYTF
TRBV7-6	.	.	TRBJ1-3	TGTGCCAGCAGCTTCGGACCCATAACCGGCCCCTCTGGAAACACCATATATTTT	CASSFGPITGPSGNTIYF
TRBV20-1	.	.	TRBJ2-1	TGCAGTGCTAGAGATCGTAGAGCGCAGTTCTTC	CSARDRRAQFF
TRBV18	.	once	TRBJ1-3	TGTGCCAGCTCACCAGACGCCGGTGGAAACACCATATATTTT	CASSPDAGGNTIYF
TRBV18	.	once	TRBJ2-7	TGTGCCAGCTCACCAGGGAGAATAGGGGCTTACGAGCAGTACTTC	CASSPGRIGAYEQYF
TRBV11-2	.	.	TRBJ2-7	TGTGCCAGCAGCTGGGACCCCGCCTACGAGCAGTACTTC	CASSWDPAYEQYF
TRBV11-2	.	.	TRBJ1-5	TGTGCCAGCAGCTTATTGGCAGGAGACAATCAGCCCCAGCATTTT	CASSLLAGDNQPQHF
TRBV2	.	.	TRBJ2-7	TGTGCCAGCAGTGAACTTAGGGACCGCCGGACGCTCGAGCAGTACTTC	CASSELRDRRTLEQYF
TRBV5-6	.	.	TRBJ1-1	TGTGCCAGCAGCTTGTTCGGGCAGGGAGGGAACACTGAAGCTTTCTTT	CASSLFGQGGNTEAFF
TRBV24-1	.	.	TRBJ1-3	TGTGCCATCCTCTTTATCAGGGACTGGGACCGAAACACCATATATTTT	CAILFIRDWDRNTIYF
TRBV2	.	.	TRBJ2-7	TGTGCCAGCAGGATGACAGACCTCTACGAGCAGTACTTC	CASRMTDLYEQYF
TRBV5-4	.	.	TRBJ2-3	TGTGCCAGCAGCTTGTCCGGGGATACGCAGTATTTT	CASSLSGDTQYF
TRBV4-2	.	.	TRBJ1-2	TGTGCCAGCAGCCAAGATGGTGTATCAGGGGTCCGTAACTATGGCTACACCTTC	CASSQDGVSGVRNYGYTF
TRBV6-2/TRBV6-3	.	.	TRBJ1-5	TGTGCCAGCAGTTACTTCCAGGGAAGCAATCAGCCCCAGCATTTT	CASSYFQGSNQPQHF
TRBV29-1	.	.	TRBJ2-1	TGCACCTACTCCGTTGTAGGCAATGAGCAGTTCTTC	CTYSVVGNEQFF